This T cell receptor (beta chain) is from a study of T cell responses to AZD1222 COVID-19 vaccine. Study details: Timing groups of about 4 and about 12 weeks for second doses were pooled.

The CDR3 loop spans 16 amino acids. Germline V gene sequence: CDR1 MGHRA, CDR2 YSYEKL. V was clipped by 0 bases and J by 0 bases, with 10 bases between them. Notes on the study in general: Donors skewed white British and female; clonal diversity was possibly underestimated.

The data were produced by immunoSEQ multiplex PCR, yet TCRdb's version contains in-frame clones alone and is incomplete. The sample lists roughly 110,000 clones; 87% were seen once. A word on this clone: The antigen is not known.

The sample in question was peripheral blood, obtained on day 0 of AZD1222 vaccination. The origin of this receptor is an adult in good health. The V call is TRBV4-1, the J call TRBJ2-3, with unresolved D. In DNA, the CDR3 is TGCGCCAGCAGCCAAGATCAGGTCCCCAGCACAGATACGCAGTATTTT. As protein: CASSQDQVPSTDTQYF.